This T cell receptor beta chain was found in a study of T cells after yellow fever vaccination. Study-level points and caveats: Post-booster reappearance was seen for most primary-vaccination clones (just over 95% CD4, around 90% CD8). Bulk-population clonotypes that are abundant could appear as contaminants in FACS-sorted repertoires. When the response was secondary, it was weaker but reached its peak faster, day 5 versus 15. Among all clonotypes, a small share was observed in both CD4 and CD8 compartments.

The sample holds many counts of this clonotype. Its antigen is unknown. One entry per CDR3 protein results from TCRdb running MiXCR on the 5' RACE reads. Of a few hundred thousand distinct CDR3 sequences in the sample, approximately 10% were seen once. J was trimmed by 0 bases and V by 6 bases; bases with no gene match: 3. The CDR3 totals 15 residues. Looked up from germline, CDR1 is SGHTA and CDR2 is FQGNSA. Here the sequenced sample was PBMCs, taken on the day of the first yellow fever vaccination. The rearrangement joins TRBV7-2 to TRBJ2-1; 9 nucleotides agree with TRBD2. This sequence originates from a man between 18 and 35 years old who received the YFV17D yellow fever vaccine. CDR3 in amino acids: CASSLSGGSYNEQFF. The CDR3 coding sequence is TGTGCCAGCAGTCTTAGCGGGGGCTCCTACAATGAGCAGTTCTTC.